Below, one T cell receptor (beta chain) is given with its context. The sample originates from a study of control samples from healthy donors and cancer patients. TCRdb's copy holds only in-frame clones and misses some; the assay was immunoSEQ multiplex PCR. This sample has approximately 30,000 clones; approximately 94% occur once, and the top ten carry just over 6.5%. V was shortened by 0 bases and J by 4 bases, with 10 bases between the two germline ends. CDR1 and CDR2 from the germline V gene are SGHRS and YFSETQ. This CDR3 contains 14 residues. Sequencing was performed on blood. The source of this sequence is a man between 60 and 70 years old in good health. This chain joins TRBV5-1 and TRBJ1-1, with TRBD1 as a possible D gene (5 bases). The CDR3 DNA reads TGCGCCAGCAGCTTGGTTGTGGGGGGCACTGAAGCTTTCTTT. Encoded protein: CASSLVVGGTEAFF.